This TCR beta chain was documented in a study of technical replicates of blood from a few donors. The protocol was immunoSEQ multiplex PCR, while the TCRdb copy is restricted to in-frame clones and leaves out a portion. The profile shows tens of thousands of clones, roughly 98% of them singletons. Sequencing was performed on T cells isolated from PBMCs. The sequence came from a human donor in good health.

CDR3 in amino acids: CAWSYRGLYGNTIYF. The DNA for the CDR3 is TGTGCCTGGAGTTATAGGGGGCTGTACGGAAACACCATATATTTT. The chain links TRBV30 to TRBJ1-3, with 7 bases lining up with TRBD1. The V segment lost 2 bases and the J segment 4 bases; nucleotides outside the gene matches: 8. Looked up from germline, CDR1 is GTSNPN and CDR2 is SVGIG (reference sequence). The CDR3 is 15 amino acids.